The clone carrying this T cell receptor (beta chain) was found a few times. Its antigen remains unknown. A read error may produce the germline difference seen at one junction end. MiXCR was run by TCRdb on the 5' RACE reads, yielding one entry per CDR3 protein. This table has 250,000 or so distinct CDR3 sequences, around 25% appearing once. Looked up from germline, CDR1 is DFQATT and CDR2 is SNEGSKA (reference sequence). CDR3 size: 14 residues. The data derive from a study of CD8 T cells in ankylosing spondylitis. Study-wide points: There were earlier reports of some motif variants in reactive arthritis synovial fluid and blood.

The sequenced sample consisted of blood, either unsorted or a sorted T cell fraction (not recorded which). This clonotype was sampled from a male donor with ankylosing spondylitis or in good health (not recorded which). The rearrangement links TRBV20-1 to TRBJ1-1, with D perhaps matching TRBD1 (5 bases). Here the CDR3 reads CSAREDSLNTEAFF. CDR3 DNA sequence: TGCAGTGCTCGAGAAGACAGCCTTAACACTGAAGCTTTCTTT.